This record looks at one T cell receptor beta chain sequence and its context. What it recognizes is unknown. Clones were read by immunoSEQ multiplex PCR, and TCRdb kept only the in-frame ones, dropping some. Among some 180,000 clones, 87% were seen once, and the ten largest hold around 1%. These data come from a study of T cell responses to AZD1222 COVID-19 vaccine. General study results and limits: Clonal diversity was possibly underestimated, and white British individuals and females predominated among donors. Mapped onto spike, vaccine-associated CD4 TCRs spanned it and were dominant at 160-218 and 743-854. Seropositive status at baseline applied to only a handful of AZD1222 recipients.

V lost 0 bases to trimming and J lost 5 bases; unmatched junction nucleotides: 6. The CDR3 is 16 residues long. Germline lookup yields CDR1 LGHNT and CDR2 FRNRAP. The sample consisted of peripheral blood, taken 28 days after the second AZD1222 dose. This TCR was recovered from an adult who received the AZD1222 COVID-19 vaccine. The chain combines TRBV12-5 with TRBJ1-4, with 7 bases aligning to TRBD1. The CDR3 DNA sequence: TGTGCTAGTGGTTTGGTGCGGACAGGACGAAATGAAAAACTGTTTTTT. Protein product: CASGLVRTGRNEKLFF.